This T cell receptor (beta chain) was documented in a study of shared T cell receptors in the human thymus. A single count supports this clone. The CDR3 totals 17 residues. Germline V gene sequence: CDR1 MGHRA, CDR2 YSYEKL. The ends were cut back, 3 bases at V and 8 bases at J, with 23 bases in the middle. TCRdb's copy holds only in-frame clones and misses some; the assay was immunoSEQ multiplex PCR. The sample carries approximately 760,000 clones, around 85% recorded once. This sample was shared with a second study, whose subject was human thymus T cells. This second study notes: Apparent skewing of V and J gene usage characterized both thymic and blood repertoires.

The TCR originated in a girl less than two years old with a congenital heart defect. The sample comprised thymocytes. The chain employs TRBV4-1 and TRBJ2-1; perhaps TRBD2 as D (6 bases). The CDR3 is CASSQGPGESLDDEQFF. The CDR3 DNA reads TGCGCCAGCAGCCAGGGTCCGGGGGAATCCCTAGACGATGAGCAGTTCTTC.